The present entry profiles one T cell receptor beta chain with its context. Original handling: Quantification of nucleated cells was approximated via reference gene primer amplification. Generated by immunoSEQ multiplex PCR, the TCRdb table keeps only in-frame clones and is missing some. V and J calls and clone size come straight from that table; D and trimming were deduced from the DNA. The data show about 64,000 clones, with more than 75% seen just once and around 13% held by the top ten. This sample is part of a study of blood T cell repertoires in COVID-19. Across the whole study: T cells, B-cell-depleted T cells, or PBMCs provided the cDNA or gDNA that served as material.

The CDR3 is 15 residues long. CDR1 and CDR2 (germline): SGHNT, YYREEE (reference sequence). Trimming at V came to 5 bases and at J to 4 bases, leaving 4 bases not matched to a gene. The sequencing sample was made of peripheral blood. The chain carries TRBV5-4 and TRBJ2-5, with TRBD2 identical over 14 bases. The receptor comes from a human donor in a cohort sampled during active COVID-19. CDR3 region: CASSATSGGAETQYF. CDR3 nucleotides: TGTGCCAGCAGTGCGACTAGCGGGGGGGCAGAGACCCAGTACTTC.